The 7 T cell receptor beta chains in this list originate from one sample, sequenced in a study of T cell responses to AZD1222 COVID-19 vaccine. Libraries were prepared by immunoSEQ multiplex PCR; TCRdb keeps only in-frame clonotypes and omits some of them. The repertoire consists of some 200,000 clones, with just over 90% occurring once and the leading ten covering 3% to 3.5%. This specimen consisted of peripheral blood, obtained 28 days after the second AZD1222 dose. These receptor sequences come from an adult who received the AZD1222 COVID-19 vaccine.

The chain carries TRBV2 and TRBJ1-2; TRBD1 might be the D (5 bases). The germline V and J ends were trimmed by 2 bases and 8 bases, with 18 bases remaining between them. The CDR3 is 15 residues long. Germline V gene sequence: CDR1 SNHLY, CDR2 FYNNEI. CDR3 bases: TGTGCCAGCAGTGAACCGGGACCGGGGATCGCCGGCTACACCTTC. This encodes CASSEPGPGIAGYTF.

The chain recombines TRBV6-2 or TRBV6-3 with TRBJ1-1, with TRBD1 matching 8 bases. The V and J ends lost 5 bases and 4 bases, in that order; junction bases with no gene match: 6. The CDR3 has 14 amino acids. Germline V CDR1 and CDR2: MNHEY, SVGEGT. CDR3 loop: CASSGRQGTTEAFF. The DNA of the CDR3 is TGTGCCAGCAGTGGGCGACAGGGGACCACTGAAGCTTTCTTT.

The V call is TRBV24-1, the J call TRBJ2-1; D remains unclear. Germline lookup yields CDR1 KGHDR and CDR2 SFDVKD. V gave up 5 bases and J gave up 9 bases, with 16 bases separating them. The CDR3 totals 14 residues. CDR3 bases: TGTGCCACCAGTGCAGCGTTACTGCGTGGTGAGCAGTTCTTC. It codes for CATSAALLRGEQFF.

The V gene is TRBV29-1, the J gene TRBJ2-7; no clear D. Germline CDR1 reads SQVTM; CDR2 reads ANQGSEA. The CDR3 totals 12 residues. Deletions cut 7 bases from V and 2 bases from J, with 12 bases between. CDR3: CSGRTGPYEQYF. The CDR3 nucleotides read TGCAGCGGGCGGACCGGACCCTACGAGCAGTACTTC.

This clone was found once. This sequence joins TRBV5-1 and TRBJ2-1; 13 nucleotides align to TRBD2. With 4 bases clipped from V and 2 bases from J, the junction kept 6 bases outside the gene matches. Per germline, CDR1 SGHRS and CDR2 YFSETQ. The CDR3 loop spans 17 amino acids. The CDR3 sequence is CASSGGLAGVTYNEQFF. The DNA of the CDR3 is TGCGCCAGCAGCGGAGGACTAGCGGGAGTTACCTACAATGAGCAGTTCTTC.

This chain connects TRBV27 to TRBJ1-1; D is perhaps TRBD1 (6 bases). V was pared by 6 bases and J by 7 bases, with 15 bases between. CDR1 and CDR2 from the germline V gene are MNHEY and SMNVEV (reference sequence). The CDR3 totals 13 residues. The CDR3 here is CASSKTGRGEAFF. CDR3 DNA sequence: TGTGCCAGCAGCAAAACAGGGAGGGGTGAAGCTTTCTTT.

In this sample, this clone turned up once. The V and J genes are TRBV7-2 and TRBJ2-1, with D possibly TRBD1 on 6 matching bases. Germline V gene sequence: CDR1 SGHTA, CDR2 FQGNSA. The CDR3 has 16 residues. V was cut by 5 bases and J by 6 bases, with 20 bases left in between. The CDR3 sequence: CASSAPSGARGNEQFF. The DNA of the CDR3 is TGTGCCAGCAGCGCGCCCTCAGGGGCTAGGGGCAATGAGCAGTTCTTC.